The 9 T cell receptor beta chains given below trace back to one sample, sequenced in a study of T cell repertoires in cytomegalovirus infection. No antigens are known for them. TCRdb ran MiXCR on the reads and lists one entry per CDR3 protein. The sample contains a few hundred thousand distinct CDR3 sequences, just under 35% of which appear only once. Specimen: cultured PBMCs, collected from culture after CMV antigen stimulation. The receptors shown here come from a human donor in good health (CMV status not recorded). Some clones in this sample may be carry-over from other donors' samples.

For the CDR3, the DNA is TGTGCCAGCTGTAGGGAGGTCAACACTGAAGCTTTCTTT. This gives the protein CASCREVNTEAFF. This chain joins TRBV12-3 or TRBV12-4 and TRBJ1-1; D is ambiguous. CDR3 length: 13 amino acids. V lost 8 bases, J lost 2 bases, and 12 bases lay in between.

This rearrangement joins TRBV29-1 to TRBJ2-5; D uncertain. The CDR3 has 13 amino acids. V lost 5 bases and J 4 bases, leaving 14 bases between the germline ends. CDR1 SQVTM and CDR2 ANQGSEA come from the germline V gene. CDR3 residues: CSVRYSSPETQYF. The CDR3 nucleotides read TGCAGCGTTCGATACTCGTCCCCAGAGACCCAGTACTTC.

This chain links TRBV9 with TRBJ2-1, with D possibly TRBD2 on 6 matching bases. Germline assignment: CDR1 SGDLS and CDR2 YYNGEE. The CDR3 loop spans 16 amino acids. V was trimmed by 0 bases and J by 7 bases, leaving 17 bases between them. DNA of the CDR3: TGTGCCAGCAGCGTAGGACTTACGGGAGTGAAAAATGAGCAGTTCTTC. Protein: CASSVGLTGVKNEQFF.

This clonotype turned up a few times. V gene TRBV6-6 combines with J gene TRBJ2-7, with D unresolved. Looked up from germline, CDR1 is MNHNY and CDR2 is SVGAGI (reference sequence). The CDR3 runs to 14 residues. V lost 0 bases, J lost 3 bases, and 9 bases lay in between. CDR3 in DNA: TGTGCCAGCAGTTACTCGAGCAGTGACTACGAGCAGTACTTC. Encoded protein: CASSYSSSDYEQYF.

This clonotype was seen a few times. The J gene is TRBJ2-7, the V gene TRBV7-2, with 10 nucleotides matching TRBD2. Germline CDR1 is SGHTA and CDR2 is FQGNSA. The CDR3 contains 13 residues. J lost 6 bases, V lost 5 bases, and 4 bases had no gene match. The CDR3 sequence is CASSPSGRGEQYV. DNA for the CDR3: TGTGCCAGCAGCCCAAGCGGGAGGGGCGAGCAGTACGTC.

This chain connects TRBV12-3 or TRBV12-4 to TRBJ1-1, with D perhaps TRBD1 (5 bases). This CDR3 is built from 16 residues. Trimming removed 2 bases from V and 3 bases from J, with 16 bases in between. The CDR3 spells CASSLQGPARDTEAFF. Here the CDR3 DNA reads TGTGCCAGCAGTTTACAGGGCCCAGCCAGGGACACTGAAGCTTTCTTT.

The chain is built from TRBV10-3 and TRBJ2-5, with D unresolved. The CDR3 sequence is 12 residues long. Germline V gene sequence: CDR1 ENHRY, CDR2 SYGVKD. Trimming stripped 4 bases from V and 4 bases from J, with 7 bases between. CDR3 protein: CAISGTRETQYF. The CDR3 coding sequence is TGTGCCATCAGTGGAACTCGAGAGACCCAGTACTTC.

The V gene is TRBV6-6, the J gene TRBJ2-1, with no clear D. Germline CDR1 MNHNY, CDR2 SVGAGI (reference sequence). V was pared by 7 bases and J by 0 bases, with 13 bases between. The CDR3 runs to 15 residues. CDR3 DNA: TGTGCCAGCACGGGCGCGGCAAGCTCCTACAATGAGCAGTTCTTC. Its protein product is CASTGAASSYNEQFF.

This clonotype occurred many times. The chain couples TRBV19 to TRBJ2-3; no definite D call. The V end lost 8 bases, the J end lost 8 bases, and 20 bases lay between the germline ends. CDR3 size: 14 residues. CDR1 is LNHDA and CDR2 is SQIVND in the germline V gene (reference sequence). CDR3 region: CASAQSWHDGTQYF. DNA for the CDR3: TGTGCCAGTGCCCAAAGCTGGCACGATGGTACGCAGTATTTT.